Shown below are 2 T cell receptor beta chains from a single sample sequenced in a study of blood T cells in healthy people across ages. Next came a second PCR, run for roughly 6 to 11 cycles, which used a sample-barcoded 5' primer along with a J-beta primer mix. TCRdb reprocessed the 5' RACE reads with MiXCR, giving one entry per CDR3 protein. The repertoire consists of about 1.5 million distinct CDR3 sequences, with approximately 43% occurring once and the leading ten covering 4%. Sequencing was performed on blood. These receptors all come from a young woman in good health.

Details on this clonotype: One end of the junction varies from germline; a read error may be responsible. This chain connects TRBV7-7 to TRBJ2-1, with 8 bases matching TRBD2. CDR1 and CDR2 (germline): SSHAT, FNYEAQ (reference sequence). The CDR3 consists of 14 residues. The CDR3 protein is CASSLREGHNEQFF. The CDR3 DNA reads as TGTGCTAGCAGCTTACGGGAGGGACACAATGAGCAGTTCTTC.

The CDR3 nucleotides read TGTGCCAGCAGCCGCCTCGAGGGTTTTACTGAAGCTTTCTTT. Translating gives CASSRLEGFTEAFF. The chain has TRBV6-2 or TRBV6-3 and TRBJ1-1; D gene ambiguous. The germline CDR1 and CDR2 sequences are MNHEY and SVGEGT. Trimming cost V 6 bases and J 5 bases, with 16 bases left between them. CDR3 length equals 14 residues.